These T cell receptor beta chains were read from a single sample in a study of blood T cell repertoires in COVID-19. The repertoire was sequenced with immunoSEQ multiplex PCR; TCRdb's copy has only in-frame clones and lacks some. The table records fewer than 200,000 clones, around 82% of them present only once. Material for sequencing was peripheral blood. These receptor sequences come from a man in his 60s who had recovered from COVID-19. CDR3s include the opening cysteine and the closing phenylalanine or tryptophan. Fields, in order: CDR3 protein, CDR3 DNA, CDR3 length, clone size, D gene, V gene, J gene. The D gene is left open where the match is weak. Clone sizes are given selectively: once, few, many, or a class where the clone is expanded.

CASSDRLAGIQETQYF	TGTGCCAGCAGCGATAGACTAGCGGGGATCCAAGAGACCCAGTACTTC	16	.	TRBD2	TRBV6-6	TRBJ2-5
CASSQTGQSTDTQYF	TGTGCCAGCAGCCAAACGGGACAGAGCACAGATACGCAGTATTTT	15	.	TRBD1	TRBV3-1/TRBV3-2	TRBJ2-3
CASRFNSGQGKLFF	TGCGCCAGCAGGTTTAATTCCGGACAGGGCAAACTGTTTTTT	14	.	TRBD1	TRBV5-1	TRBJ1-4
CASSLVSGASYNEQFF	TGCGCCAGCAGCTTGGTGTCAGGGGCCTCCTACAATGAGCAGTTCTTC	16	.	.	TRBV5-1	TRBJ2-1
CASSPGQGSSTEQYF	TGTGCCAGCAGTCCTGGACAGGGTAGTTCTACCGAGCAGTACTTC	15	.	TRBD1	TRBV2	TRBJ2-7
CASSLRATNEKLFF	TGTGCCAGCAGCTTACGTGCAACTAATGAAAAACTGTTTTTT	14	.	.	TRBV7-6	TRBJ1-4
CASSRWQGRVTEAFF	TGTGCCAGCAGTAGGTGGCAGGGAAGGGTGACTGAAGCTTTCTTT	15	once	.	TRBV27	TRBJ1-1
CASSGGGGHYTGELFF	TGTGCCAGCAGCGGCGGGGGTGGACACTACACCGGGGAGCTGTTTTTT	16	.	TRBD2	TRBV7-9	TRBJ2-2
CSVDTGSGNTIYF	TGCAGCGTTGACACAGGCTCTGGAAACACCATATATTTT	13	.	.	TRBV29-1	TRBJ1-3
CASSLGTEAFF	TGTGCCAGCTCCCTAGGCACTGAAGCTTTCTTT	11	.	.	TRBV18	TRBJ1-1